This T cell receptor beta chain was recovered during a study of shared clonotypes between healthy human individuals. CDR3 length: 11 residues. Looked up from germline, CDR1 is SQVTM and CDR2 is ANQGSEA. Trimming shortened V by 8 bases and J by 4 bases, and 12 bases separated the two germline ends. This clone is a singleton in its sample. The authors ran the assay at deep level. Clones were read by immunoSEQ multiplex PCR, and TCRdb kept only the in-frame ones, dropping some. The sample has 450,000 to 500,000 clones, 70% to 80% seen once. This sequence joins TRBV29-1 and TRBJ2-7; D is ambiguous. Sequenced sample: PBMCs. This clonotype was obtained from a middle-aged woman in good health. Some clones in this sample may be carry-over from other donors' samples. The chain's CDR3 is CSKSDGYEQYF. In DNA, the CDR3 is TGCAGCAAATCAGACGGATACGAGCAGTACTTC.